This T cell receptor beta chain was recovered during a study of shared clonotypes between healthy human individuals. V was clipped by 6 bases and J by 5 bases, with 10 bases between them. CDR3 length: 11 amino acids. Germline CDR1 reads DFQATT; CDR2 reads SNEGSKA (reference sequence). Sequenced by immunoSEQ multiplex PCR; TCRdb stores in-frame clones only, minus some. The sample has around 720,000 clones, around three quarters seen once. Material for sequencing was memory CD4+ T cells sorted from blood. Subset given: CD45RA-negative fraction. This TCR was sampled from a woman aged 30 to 39 in good health. This chain connects TRBV20-1 to TRBJ1-2; a weak D match, TRBD1 (5 bases). The CDR3 DNA reads TGCAGTGCCTGGGACCTATATGGCTACACCTTC. Translated: CSAWDLYGYTF.